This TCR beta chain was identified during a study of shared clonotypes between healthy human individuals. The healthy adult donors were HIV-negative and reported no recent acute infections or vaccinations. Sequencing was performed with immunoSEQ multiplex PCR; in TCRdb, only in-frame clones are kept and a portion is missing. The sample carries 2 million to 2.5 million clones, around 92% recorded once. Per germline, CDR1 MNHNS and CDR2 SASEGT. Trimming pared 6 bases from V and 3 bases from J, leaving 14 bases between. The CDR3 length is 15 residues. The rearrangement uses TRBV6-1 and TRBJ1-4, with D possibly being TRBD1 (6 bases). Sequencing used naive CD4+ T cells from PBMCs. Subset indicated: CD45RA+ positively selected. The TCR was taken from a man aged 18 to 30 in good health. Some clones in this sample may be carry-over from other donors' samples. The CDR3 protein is CASRAGQPPNEKLFF. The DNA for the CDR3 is TGTGCCAGCAGGGCTGGACAGCCTCCTAATGAAAAACTGTTTTTT.